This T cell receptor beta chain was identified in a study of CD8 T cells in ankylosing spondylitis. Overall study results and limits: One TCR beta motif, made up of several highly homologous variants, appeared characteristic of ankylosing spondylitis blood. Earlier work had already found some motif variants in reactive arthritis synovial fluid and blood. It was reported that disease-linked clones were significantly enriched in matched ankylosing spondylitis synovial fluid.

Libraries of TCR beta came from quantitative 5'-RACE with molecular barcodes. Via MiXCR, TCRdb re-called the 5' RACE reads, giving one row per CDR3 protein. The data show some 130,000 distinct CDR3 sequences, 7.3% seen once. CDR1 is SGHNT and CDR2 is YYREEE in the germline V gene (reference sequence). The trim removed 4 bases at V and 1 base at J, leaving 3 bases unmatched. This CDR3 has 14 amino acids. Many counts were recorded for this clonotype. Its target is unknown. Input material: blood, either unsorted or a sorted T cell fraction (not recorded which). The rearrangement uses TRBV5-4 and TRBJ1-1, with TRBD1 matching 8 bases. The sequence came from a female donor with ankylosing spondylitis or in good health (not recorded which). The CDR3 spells CASSKTGENTEAFF. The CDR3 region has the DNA TGTGCCAGCAGCAAGACAGGGGAGAACACTGAAGCTTTCTTT.